What follows is one T cell receptor (beta chain) and its context. Its antigen is currently unknown. This sample stems from a study of CD8+ T cells in alopecia areata. Study summary: Treated individuals took tofacitinib by mouth, 5 to 10 mg twice daily.

Treatment described: oral pan-JAK inhibitor, 5-10 mg twice daily. Findings and caveats of the study: The study found TCR sharing across patients less clear than in mice, possibly for HLA reasons. The study also sequences resident alphabeta T cells of normal skin in scalp samples. Lesional scalp displayed greater clonality than normal scalp, most notably in alopecia totalis/universalis.

Extracted RNA was reverse transcribed into cDNA, the sequencing template. The assay was immunoSEQ multiplex PCR, and TCRdb's table has in-frame clones only and misses some. The sample lists around 180,000 clones; 60% were seen once. Germline CDR1 reads SGHTA; CDR2 reads FQGNSA. CDR3 size: 14 residues. The J segment lost 2 bases and the V segment lost 5 bases, leaving 6 bases of the junction unmatched. The chain combines TRBV7-2 with TRBJ2-7, with 7 bases matching TRBD1. This TCR came from a human donor with alopecia areata. The sample consisted of CD4+ T cells sorted from blood, taken at week 24, from a patient treated with tofacitinib. CDR3 protein: CASSQTTGPYEQYF. Written as DNA, the CDR3 is TGTGCCAGCAGCCAAACGACAGGGCCCTACGAGCAGTACTTC.